This T cell receptor delta chain is drawn from a study of Vδ1+ human thymocytes. Study results and limitations: Thymic TRG and TRD repertoires appeared highly polyclonal. Despite high sort purity, approximately 20% of thymic T cell receptor delta sequences were Vdelta2. Bulk data may be misread because of unexpected Vdelta2 sequences.

Sequences come from RNA converted to cDNA by reverse transcription. CDR3 amplicons came from multiplex PCR with pooled V-gene forward and constant-region reverse primers. TCRdb reprocessed the multiplex PCR reads using CATT. The table includes just under 55,000 delta-chain clones, less than 20% detected once. Germline values: CDR1 TSWWSYY, CDR2 QGS. J gave up 5 bases and V 5 bases, and 23 bases lay outside the gene matches. The CDR3 is 19 residues long. After alphabeta T cell depletion, CD3+ Vdelta1+ Vdelta2- thymocytes were sorted. Details on this clone: Its specificity is not known.

This clonotype was sampled from a boy under two years old who had congenital heart surgery. The source material was Vdelta1+ gamma-delta thymocytes from the thymus. Noted subset: FACS-sorted CD3+ TCRalphabeta- TCRVdelta1+ TCRVdelta2- thymocytes. The chain uses TRDV1 and TRDJ1; 7 bases align to TRDD3. The CDR3 sequence: CALGNPLPRGLRIRDKLIF. The CDR3 DNA sequence: TGTGCTCTTGGGAACCCACTCCCCAGGGGTTTAAGGATACGAGATAAACTCATCTTT.